A selection of T cell receptor beta chains follows, all from one sample in a study of T-cell memory formation after mild COVID-19. MiXCR was run by TCRdb on the 5' RACE reads, yielding one entry per CDR3 protein. The sample shows about 310,000 distinct CDR3 sequences, roughly 21% of them seen only once. Sequencing was done on a sample of PBMCs or a T cell subset sorted from them (not recorded which). The receptor source for this set is a young man who had mild COVID-19 (a few samples of this study predate the infection). Cell type and time point are not known. The CDR3 runs from the conserved cysteine through the conserved F or W. D genes are given only for firm matches. Expanded clones are given a class, and other clones once, few, many or no size at all.

TRBV21-1,few,NA,TRBJ1-3,CASSKKFSGNTIYF,TGTGCCAGCTCAAAAAAATTCTCTGGAAACACCATATATTTT
TRBV18,few,NA,TRBJ1-1,CASSPPADTEAFF,TGTGCCAGCTCACCCCCGGCAGACACTGAAGCTTTCTTT
TRBV7-9,NA,NA,TRBJ2-2,CASSLGGRLTGELFF,TGTGCCAGCAGCTTAGGTGGCAGGCTCACCGGGGAGCTGTTTTTT
TRBV7-2,few,NA,TRBJ2-7,CASSFYGGPYEQYF,TGTGCCAGCAGCTTCTATGGCGGGCCCTACGAGCAGTACTTC
TRBV3-1,NA,NA,TRBJ1-2,CASSPRGGANYGYTF,TGTGCCAGCAGCCCCCGTGGAGGGGCCAACTATGGCTACACCTTC
TRBV7-2,NA,TRBD2,TRBJ2-4,CASSLAFGEGAKNIQYF,TGTGCCAGCAGCTTAGCTTTTGGGGAGGGAGCCAAAAACATTCAGTACTTC
TRBV9,few,TRBD1,TRBJ1-1,CASKGQGLMDTEAFF,TGTGCCAGTAAGGGACAGGGACTCATGGACACTGAAGCTTTCTTT
TRBV3-1,NA,TRBD1,TRBJ1-2,CASLDRANGYTF,TGTGCCAGCTTGGACAGGGCGAATGGCTACACCTTC
TRBV6-5,few,NA,TRBJ1-5,CASSSAGSSYQPQHF,TGTGCCAGCAGTTCCGCCGGGTCGTCCTATCAGCCCCAGCATTTT
TRBV12-3/TRBV12-4,NA,NA,TRBJ2-4,CASSFNLGGRAKNIQYF,TGTGCCAGCAGTTTTAATTTGGGGGGACGGGCCAAAAACATTCAGTACTTC
TRBV30,few,NA,TRBJ2-1,CAWSARASSYNEQFF,TGTGCCTGGAGTGCCAGGGCGAGCTCCTACAATGAGCAGTTCTTC
TRBV20-1,few,NA,TRBJ1-1,CSAIDGAFF,TGCAGTGCGATCGACGGGGCTTTCTTT
TRBV12-3/TRBV12-4,few,TRBD2,TRBJ2-3,CASSLTAGPPDTQYF,TGTGCCAGCAGTTTAACAGCGGGGCCCCCAGATACGCAGTATTTT
TRBV4-1,many,NA,TRBJ2-7,CASSQEGGAYEQYF,TGCGCCAGCAGCCAAGAGGGTGGCGCCTACGAGCAGTACTTC
TRBV11-2,NA,NA,TRBJ2-1,CASSLGSADYNEQFF,TGTGCCAGCAGCTTAGGCTCAGCGGACTACAATGAGCAGTTCTTC
TRBV27,few,NA,TRBJ2-1,CASSLSTRAYNEQFF,TGTGCCAGCAGTTTATCGACAAGGGCCTACAATGAGCAGTTCTTC
TRBV5-6,NA,NA,TRBJ1-5,CASSSRGGLYSNQPQHF,TGTGCCAGCAGCTCCCGGGGCGGCCTTTATAGCAATCAGCCCCAGCATTTT
TRBV5-6,NA,NA,TRBJ2-3,CASSLFLPDTQYF,TGTGCCAGCAGCCTGTTTTTACCAGATACGCAGTATTTT
TRBV12-3/TRBV12-4,NA,NA,TRBJ1-1,CATRQGRGDTEAFF,TGTGCCACCAGGCAGGGGAGGGGAGACACTGAAGCTTTCTTT
TRBV12-3/TRBV12-4,NA,NA,TRBJ1-3,CASSRRDGASGNTIYF,TGTGCCAGCAGTCGCCGGGACGGGGCATCGGGAAACACCATATATTTT
TRBV12-3/TRBV12-4,few,TRBD1,TRBJ1-1,CASRPRTGSRGAFF,TGTGCCAGCAGACCCAGGACAGGATCAAGGGGAGCTTTCTTT
TRBV5-5,NA,TRBD2,TRBJ2-1,CASSLGAGVSAGGNEQFF,TGTGCCAGCAGCTTGGGAGCGGGGGTGTCGGCCGGAGGCAATGAGCAGTTCTTC
TRBV7-3,NA,NA,TRBJ2-2,CASSLTSGYTGELFF,TGTGCCAGCAGCTTAACTAGCGGATACACCGGGGAGCTGTTTTTT
TRBV4-2,NA,TRBD1,TRBJ2-3,CASSQEGQGGADTQYF,TGTGCCAGCAGCCAAGAGGGACAGGGGGGTGCAGATACGCAGTATTTT
TRBV6-2/TRBV6-3,NA,NA,TRBJ1-2,CASSLGRENYGYTF,TGTGCCAGCAGTTTGGGCAGGGAGAACTATGGCTACACCTTC
TRBV3-1,NA,NA,TRBJ2-7,CASSPNGQYYEQYF,TGTGCCAGCAGCCCAAACGGACAGTACTACGAGCAGTACTTC
TRBV5-6,NA,TRBD1,TRBJ1-5,CASSSLGDRANQPQHF,TGTGCCAGCAGCTCCTTGGGGGACAGGGCCAATCAGCCCCAGCATTTT
TRBV20-1,NA,TRBD1,TRBJ2-7,CSAREQGVAYEQYF,TGCAGTGCTAGAGAACAGGGGGTTGCCTACGAGCAGTACTTC
TRBV12-3/TRBV12-4,NA,NA,TRBJ2-7,CASSSSGSSYEQYF,TGTGCCAGCAGCTCATCCGGGAGCTCCTACGAGCAGTACTTC
TRBV7-2,few,NA,TRBJ2-1,CASSPLGATYNEQFF,TGTGCCAGCAGCCCTCTCGGGGCTACCTACAATGAGCAGTTCTTC
TRBV2,NA,NA,TRBJ2-7,CASLRARGFVGYEQYF,TGTGCCAGCCTTAGGGCCAGGGGTTTCGTCGGCTACGAGCAGTACTTC
TRBV12-3/TRBV12-4,few,NA,TRBJ2-3,CASSGVSTGLRTDTQYF,TGTGCCAGCAGTGGGGTTTCGACGGGGCTCCGCACAGATACGCAGTATTTT
TRBV5-1,NA,NA,TRBJ2-3,CASSSSWGFFTDTQYF,TGCGCCAGCAGCAGCTCGTGGGGGTTCTTCACAGATACGCAGTATTTT
TRBV28,few,NA,TRBJ2-5,CASSFGQARYF,TGTGCCAGCAGTTTTGGGCAGGCACGGTACTTC
TRBV5-6,NA,NA,TRBJ2-2,CASSAGPRTGELFF,TGTGCCAGCAGCGCGGGACCCAGGACCGGGGAGCTGTTTTTT
TRBV11-2,NA,NA,TRBJ2-2,CASSRMGELFF,TGTGCCAGCAGCCGGATGGGGGAGCTGTTTTTT
TRBV20-1,NA,NA,TRBJ2-1,CSAYRVGEQFF,TGCAGTGCTTACAGGGTGGGCGAGCAGTTCTTC
TRBV4-3,few,NA,TRBJ2-3,CASSQDKASDLTDTQYF,TGCGCCAGCAGCCAAGATAAGGCTAGTGATCTCACAGATACGCAGTATTTT
TRBV7-2,many,NA,TRBJ1-1,CASSFVEGMNTEAFF,TGTGCCAGCAGCTTCGTAGAGGGTATGAACACTGAAGCTTTCTTT
TRBV4-2,few,TRBD1,TRBJ2-3,CASSQALGQGAADTQYF,TGTGCCAGCAGCCAAGCGTTGGGACAGGGGGCGGCAGATACGCAGTATTTT
TRBV5-1,once,TRBD2,TRBJ2-7,CASSGTAAGDEQYF,TGCGCCAGCAGCGGAACGGCAGCGGGAGACGAGCAGTACTTC
TRBV11-3,NA,TRBD1,TRBJ2-3,CASSQEGTGLTDTQYF,TGTGCCAGCAGCCAAGAAGGGACAGGGTTAACAGATACGCAGTATTTT
TRBV7-9,NA,TRBD1,TRBJ2-1,CAGQGANYNEQFF,TGTGCCGGACAGGGAGCCAACTACAATGAGCAGTTCTTC
TRBV19,NA,NA,TRBJ2-7,CASSTSGNYEQYF,TGTGCCAGTAGTACCTCAGGGAATTACGAGCAGTACTTC
TRBV7-9,once,TRBD1,TRBJ1-2,CASRIKGVGQAPNYGYTF,TGTGCCAGCAGAATAAAAGGGGTGGGACAGGCCCCTAACTATGGCTACACCTTC
TRBV11-1,NA,TRBD1,TRBJ1-1,CASSPHGTDTEAFF,TGTGCCAGCAGCCCACACGGGACAGATACTGAAGCTTTCTTT
TRBV20-1,NA,NA,TRBJ1-1,CSALRLGRTNTEAFF,TGCAGTGCCTTAAGATTGGGACGTACGAACACTGAAGCTTTCTTT
TRBV29-1,few,NA,TRBJ2-2,CSVRRLGDTGELFF,TGCAGCGTTCGAAGATTAGGGGACACCGGGGAGCTGTTTTTT
TRBV29-1,NA,TRBD1,TRBJ1-3,CSVETDRDGNTIYF,TGCAGCGTTGAAACCGACAGGGATGGAAACACCATATATTTT
TRBV18,NA,NA,TRBJ2-5,CASSPGRSETQYF,TGTGCCAGCTCACCGGGCCGATCAGAGACCCAGTACTTC